These 32 T cell receptor beta chains share one sample of origin, sequenced in a study of T cell responses to AZD1222 COVID-19 vaccine. Assay used: immunoSEQ multiplex PCR; TCRdb lists only in-frame clones, some missing. This sample has about 190,000 clones, with approximately 91% found just once. The specimen comprised peripheral blood, sampled on day 0 of AZD1222 vaccination. These receptor sequences come from an adult in good health.

The V call is TRBV19, the J call TRBJ2-7; D remains unclear. This CDR3 is 13 amino acids long. CDR1 and CDR2 (germline): LNHDA, SQIVND (reference sequence). Deletions cut 2 bases from V and 1 base from J, with 6 bases between. CDR3 bases: TGTGCCAGTAGTATATCAGTATCCTACGAGCAGTACTTC. Translated, it gives CASSISVSYEQYF.

The chain links TRBV28 to TRBJ2-7, with 8 nucleotides matching TRBD1. Per germline, CDR1 MDHEN and CDR2 SYDVKM. This CDR3 is 12 amino acids long. With 10 bases clipped from V and 5 bases from J, the junction kept 7 bases outside the gene matches. The DNA of the CDR3 is TGTGCCATACAGGGGGTCAGGGACGAGCAGTACTTC. Protein product: CAIQGVRDEQYF.

In this sample, this clone turned up a few times. The J gene is TRBJ1-1, the V gene TRBV7-3; D is perhaps TRBD1 (5 bases). This CDR3 spans 14 amino acids. Germline lookup yields CDR1 SGHTA and CDR2 FQGTGA. V was shortened by 0 bases and J by 5 bases, with 10 bases between the two germline ends. CDR3 loop: CASSLTGGGTEAFF. The DNA for the CDR3 is TGTGCCAGCAGCTTAACGGGGGGAGGAACTGAAGCTTTCTTT.

This clone was counted a single time. V usage is TRBV5-1 and J usage is TRBJ2-1, with 9 bases aligning to TRBD1. Trimming cost V 4 bases and J 4 bases; bases outside gene matches: 9. The CDR3 totals 16 residues. Germline V gene sequence: CDR1 SGHRS, CDR2 YFSETQ. This CDR3 is CASSRGPGQGYNEQFF. DNA for the CDR3: TGCGCCAGCAGCCGGGGACCGGGACAGGGATACAATGAGCAGTTCTTC.

This clone was picked up one time. The CDR3 DNA follows: TGCAGTGCTCATACCGGGTACGAGCAGTACTTC. Translating it yields CSAHTGYEQYF. The rearrangement links TRBV20-1 to TRBJ2-7; D is undetermined. This CDR3 spans 11 amino acids. Germline lookup yields CDR1 DFQATT and CDR2 SNEGSKA (reference sequence). The V gene lost 5 bases and the J gene lost 4 bases, with 9 bases spanning the gap.

This clone was seen just once. The rearrangement uses TRBV11-2 and TRBJ1-2; TRBD1 might be the D (6 bases). This CDR3 is 15 amino acids long. V lost 0 bases and J 2 bases, leaving 10 bases between the germline ends. Germline V CDR1 and CDR2: SGHAT, FQNNGV. Here the CDR3 reads CASSLERGRNYGYTF. The CDR3 DNA sequence: TGTGCCAGCAGCTTAGAACGGGGGCGGAACTATGGCTACACCTTC.

This rearrangement joins TRBV28 to TRBJ1-2; the D gene is possibly TRBD1 (6 bases). The CDR3 runs 13 residues. Germline loops: CDR1 MDHEN, CDR2 SYDVKM. Trimming cost V 8 bases and J 4 bases, with 14 bases left between them. CDR3 loop: CASRAGAGYGYTF. The CDR3 nucleotides read TGTGCCAGCCGGGCAGGGGCTGGCTATGGCTACACCTTC.

The V gene is TRBV6-5, the J gene TRBJ2-7; no firm D call. Per germline, CDR1 MNHEY and CDR2 SVGAGI. V shed 6 bases and J shed 0 bases, with 6 bases lying between them. The CDR3 has 12 amino acids. The CDR3 reads CASSDFSYEQYF. In DNA form, the CDR3 reads TGTGCCAGCAGCGACTTCTCCTACGAGCAGTACTTC.

CDR3 sequence reads: CASRALAGVEQFF. DNA of the CDR3: TGTGCCAGCAGGGCGCTAGCGGGAGTCGAGCAGTTCTTC. This rearrangement joins TRBV3-1 (or the pseudogene TRBV3-2) to TRBJ2-1, with 10 bases that match TRBD2. V lost 6 bases and J lost 10; bases outside the gene matches: 6. The germline V gene has CDR1 LGHDT and CDR2 YNNKEL (reference sequence). The CDR3 extends over 13 amino acids.

J is TRBJ2-7 and V is TRBV29-1; 7 bases agree with TRBD1. The CDR3 covers 13 residues. Looked up from germline, CDR1 is SQVTM and CDR2 is ANQGSEA. J gave up 4 bases and V 2 bases, and 5 bases lay outside the gene matches. CDR3 bases: TGCAGCGTTGAACCCCGACAGGGATACGAGCAGTACTTC. Translated, it gives CSVEPRQGYEQYF.

This clone was recorded only once. The J gene is TRBJ2-7, the V gene TRBV9, with a tentative D call TRBD1 (5 bases). The V gene's germline CDR1 is SGDLS and CDR2 YYNGEE. The ends were cut back, 2 bases at V and 1 base at J, with 13 bases in the middle. The length of the CDR3 is 15 residues. CDR3 sequence (DNA): TGTGCCAGCAGCGTGTCCCCAGACAGTTCCTACGAGCAGTACTTC. This encodes CASSVSPDSSYEQYF.

The CDR3 loop is CASSGGTANNSPLHF. The CDR3 region has the DNA TGTGCCAGCAGCGGGGGGACAGCGAATAATTCACCCCTCCACTTT. This sequence joins TRBV9 and TRBJ1-6, with TRBD1 matching 7 bases. The CDR3 has 15 residues. From germline, CDR1 is SGDLS and CDR2 YYNGEE. Germline trimming cut 3 bases from V and 5 bases from J; bases unmatched to any gene: 5.

V usage is TRBV7-9 and J usage is TRBJ1-2; TRBD1 is a possible D gene (5 bases). This CDR3 has 15 amino acids. V was pared by 1 base and J by 5 bases, with 14 bases between. Germline loops: CDR1 SEHNR, CDR2 FQNEAQ (reference sequence). For the CDR3, the DNA is TGTGCCAGCAGCTTAGAGGGAAATTGGGGGTATGGCTACACCTTC. Amino acids: CASSLEGNWGYGYTF.

This CDR3 is CASSPLGEGEKLFF. CDR3 bases: TGTGCCAGCAGTCCCCTGGGTGAAGGGGAAAAACTGTTTTTT. The chain carries TRBV27 and TRBJ1-4; D is unclear. V was trimmed by 5 bases and J by 8 bases, leaving 15 bases between them. This CDR3 is 14 amino acids long. Germline lookup yields CDR1 MNHEY and CDR2 SMNVEV (reference sequence).

This chain uses TRBV6-5 with TRBJ1-2, with a weak D call TRBD1 (5 bases). V was shortened by 2 bases and J by 4 bases, with 14 bases between the two germline ends. Germline V gene sequence: CDR1 MNHEY, CDR2 SVGAGI. The CDR3 runs 15 residues. CDR3 residues: CASSYGRGFRYGYTF. In DNA, the CDR3 is TGTGCCAGCAGTTACGGGAGGGGATTTCGCTATGGCTACACCTTC.

The V and J genes are TRBV10-3 and TRBJ2-1; 7 bases fit TRBD2. Unmatched junction bases numbered 6, after V lost 3 bases and J lost 4 bases. The CDR3 has 15 residues. Germline loops: CDR1 ENHRY, CDR2 SYGVKD. CDR3 residues: CAISEGPSGYNEQFF. CDR3 DNA: TGTGCCATCAGTGAAGGGCCTAGCGGATACAATGAGCAGTTCTTC.

This clone showed up just once. The V call is TRBV30, the J call TRBJ1-4; D gene ambiguous. The CDR3 has 16 residues. Germline-derived CDR1 and CDR2 are GTSNPN and SVGIG (reference sequence). V lost 8 bases, J lost 2 bases, and 21 bases lay in between. The CDR3: CAPNSNLWATNEKLFF. In DNA form, the CDR3 reads TGTGCCCCAAATTCGAACCTGTGGGCTACTAATGAAAAACTGTTTTTT. The full variable domain, rest sourced from reference TRBV30 and TRBJ1-4, is SQTIHQWPATLVQPVGSPLSLECTVEGTSNPNLYWYRQAAGRGLQLLFYSVGIGQISSEVPQNLSASRPQDRQFILSSKKLLLSDSGFYLCAPNSNLWATNEKLFFGSGTQLSVL.

This clone was seen only once. The rearrangement links TRBV13 to TRBJ2-6, with D possibly being TRBD1 (5 bases). The germline V gene encodes CDR1 PRHDT and CDR2 FYEKMQ (reference sequence). V was pared by 2 bases and J by 0 bases, with 14 bases between. This CDR3 has 18 residues. CDR3 protein: CASSLWVGVGSGANVLTF. CDR3 DNA: TGTGCCAGCAGCTTATGGGTAGGGGTGGGCTCTGGGGCCAACGTCCTGACTTTC.

This clone was observed a handful of times. Here the CDR3 reads CASSRGTGRSPLHF. The CDR3 nucleotides are TGTGCCAGCAGTCGCGGGACAGGGAGATCACCCCTCCACTTT. The chain carries TRBV27 and TRBJ1-6; TRBD1 agrees at 9 bases. The junction had 6 bases not matched to a gene; V was cut back by 5 bases and J by 10 bases. Germline CDR1 is MNHEY and CDR2 is SMNVEV (reference sequence). The CDR3 runs to 14 residues.

This clone has just one count. The genes are TRBV5-5 and TRBJ2-2; TRBD1 matches at 7 bases. CDR1 is SGHKS and CDR2 is YYEKEE in the germline V gene (reference sequence). This CDR3 spans 17 amino acids. V was clipped by 3 bases and J by 2 bases; unmatched bases: 10. This CDR3 reads CASSYTLWTGNTGELFF. The CDR3 nucleotides are TGTGCCAGCAGCTACACCCTCTGGACAGGCAACACCGGGGAGCTGTTTTTT.

The rearrangement uses TRBV28 and TRBJ2-1; perhaps TRBD2 as D (6 bases). V was pared by 7 bases and J by 7 bases, with 20 bases between. Germline CDR1 and CDR2: MDHEN and SYDVKM. The CDR3 covers 15 residues. CDR3 nucleotide sequence: TGTGCCAGCACCTTCGGGGCGGGATTGAGGAATGAGCAGTTCTTC. It specifies CASTFGAGLRNEQFF.

This clone has only one observation. This chain joins TRBV18 and TRBJ2-7; D could derive from TRBD1 or TRBD2 (5 bases each). Per the germline V gene, CDR1 is KGHSH and CDR2 is LQKENI. The CDR3 is 15 residues long. V lost 3 bases to trimming and J lost 2 bases, with 14 bases between them. CDR3 nucleotides: TGTGCCAGCTCACCGACCGGGACGGTAACCTACGAGCAGTACTTC. It encodes CASSPTGTVTYEQYF.

The chain recombines TRBV21-1 with TRBJ1-1; the table's D call, TRBD1, was not checked against the DNA. TRBV21-1 is noted as a pseudogene. The CDR3 has 18 amino acids. The CDR3 coding sequence is TGTGCCAGCAGCAAAGAGACCTCGGACCAGACAGGGGGCACTGAAGCTTTCTTT. Protein: CASSKETSDQTGGTEAFF.

In the case of this clone: Distinct nucleotide sequences in the sample also encode this CDR3. The chain links TRBV7-8 to TRBJ2-2; 7 bases align to TRBD2. CDR1 is SGHVS and CDR2 is FQNEAQ in the germline V gene. V was pared by 0 bases and J by 0 bases, with 1 base of the junction left unmatched. CDR3 length equals 16 residues. Here the CDR3 DNA reads TGTGCCAGCAGCTTAGCGCTAGCGGCGAACACCGGGGAGCTGTTTTTT. Translating gives CASSLALAANTGELFF.

CDR3 nucleotides: TGTGCCAGCAGTTACGTGAGGGGACAATCCTACAATGAGCAGTTCTTC. Its protein product is CASSYVRGQSYNEQFF. This chain connects TRBV6-5 to TRBJ2-1; D might be TRBD1 (6 bases). The CDR3 is 16 residues long. CDR1 is MNHEY and CDR2 is SVGAGI in the germline V gene. V was pared by 2 bases and J by 1 base, with 12 bases between.

This clone turned up a few times. The CDR3 here is CASSLAGGGLGEKLFF. Written as DNA, the CDR3 is TGCGCCAGCAGCTTGGCCGGAGGAGGACTAGGTGAAAAACTGTTTTTT. The rearrangement links TRBV5-1 to TRBJ1-4; no firm D call. Germline V CDR1 and CDR2: SGHRS, YFSETQ. This CDR3 is 16 amino acids long. V was shortened by 0 bases and J by 7 bases, with 16 bases between the two germline ends. Variable domain in full (rest from reference TRBV5-1 and TRBJ1-4): KAGVTQTPRYLIKTRGQQVTLSCSPISGHRSVSWYQQTPGQGLQFLFEYFSETQRNKGNFPGRFSGRQFSNSRSEMNVSTLELGDSALYLCASSLAGGGLGEKLFFGSGTQLSVL.

CDR3 sequence reads: CASSLGAGALYEQYF. The DNA of the CDR3 is TGCGCCAGCAGCTTGGGAGCGGGGGCCCTCTACGAGCAGTACTTC. This chain joins TRBV5-1 and TRBJ2-7; 8 bases fit TRBD2. The germline V gene has CDR1 SGHRS and CDR2 YFSETQ. V was pared by 0 bases and J by 3 bases, with 5 bases of the junction left unmatched. CDR3 length equals 15 residues.

J is TRBJ2-1 and V is TRBV19; the match to TRBD2 covers 10 bases. The CDR3 has 15 amino acids. V lost 5 bases to trimming and J lost 6 bases; unmatched junction nucleotides: 7. The germline V gene encodes CDR1 LNHDA and CDR2 SQIVND (reference sequence). The CDR3 DNA sequence: TGTGCCAGTAGTCCAAGCGGGAGGGCCTTCAATGAGCAGTTCTTC. Its translation is CASSPSGRAFNEQFF.

The chain couples TRBV18 to TRBJ2-5, with D perhaps TRBD2 (6 bases). Between the trimmed V and J ends, which lost 10 bases and 5 bases, there was a span of 14 bases. The CDR3 sequence is 12 residues long. Germline assignment: CDR1 KGHSH and CDR2 LQKENI. The CDR3 loop reads CATQTGGETQYF. DNA of the CDR3: TGTGCCACCCAAACCGGGGGTGAGACCCAGTACTTC.

V is TRBV24-1 and J is TRBJ2-2; 7 nucleotides agree with TRBD2. Germline V gives CDR1 KGHDR, CDR2 SFDVKD. J was trimmed by 6 bases and V by 2 bases; bases with no gene match: 5. This CDR3 is built from 15 residues. Here the CDR3 reads CATSDSTSAAGELFF. CDR3 bases: TGTGCCACCAGTGATTCCACTAGCGCGGCCGGGGAGCTGTTTTTT.

The J gene is TRBJ1-1, the V gene TRBV5-1; TRBD1 matches 12 bases. This CDR3 spans 15 amino acids. Trimming cost V 9 bases and J 2 bases; bases outside gene matches: 8. Germline lookup yields CDR1 SGHRS and CDR2 YFSETQ. The CDR3 spells CATGTGGSGNTEAFF. The CDR3 DNA follows: TGCGCCACCGGGACAGGGGGCTCGGGAAACACTGAAGCTTTCTTT. Using reference TRBV5-1 and TRBJ1-1 for the parts outside the CDR3, the full variable domain is KAGVTQTPRYLIKTRGQQVTLSCSPISGHRSVSWYQQTPGQGLQFLFEYFSETQRNKGNFPGRFSGRQFSNSRSEMNVSTLELGDSALYLCATGTGGSGNTEAFFGQGTRLTVV.

The V and J genes are TRBV10-3 and TRBJ2-7, with no clear D. Germline CDR1 reads ENHRY; CDR2 reads SYGVKD. V was trimmed by 8 bases and J by 6 bases, leaving 17 bases between them. The CDR3 has 13 residues. The CDR3 coding sequence is TGTGCCATCGCGATCCCGGGCGGTAGCGAGCAGTACTTC. This gives the protein CAIAIPGGSEQYF.